The following is a TCR beta chain sequence with its context. Generated by immunoSEQ multiplex PCR, the TCRdb table keeps only in-frame clones and is missing some. Among 15,000 or so clones listed, 70% to 85% were seen once. The sample comes from a study of somatic mutations in cytotoxic T cells in rheumatoid arthritis. Study background: Nearly 100% purity was obtained when some V beta antibody-stained T-cell populations were flow-sorted; these included V beta1+ cells sequenced for TCRB.

There are 16 residues in the CDR3. J was trimmed by 5 bases and V by 4 bases; bases with no gene match: 11. Per germline, CDR1 MGHRA and CDR2 YSYEKL. Magnetic beads with positive selection isolated CD4+ and CD8+ fractions, whose purity was verified by flow cytometry. The rearrangement links TRBV4-1 to TRBJ2-1, with TRBD2 matching 7 bases. The sequence derives from an adult with rheumatoid arthritis. Material for sequencing was CD8+ T cells sorted from blood. CDR3 in amino acids: CASSPGGSEGDNEQFF. In DNA, the CDR3 is TGCGCCAGCAGCCCGGGAGGTAGCGAAGGGGACAATGAGCAGTTCTTC.